This TCR beta chain is drawn from a study of blood T cell repertoires in COVID-19. Libraries were prepared by immunoSEQ multiplex PCR; TCRdb keeps only in-frame clonotypes and omits some of them. The sample shows about 180,000 clones, about nine tenths of them seen only once. All recovered Cohort 3 donors got two negative PCRs, got clearance, or saw symptom resolution. With 8 bases removed from V and 1 base from J, the gap between germline ends came to 12 bases. This CDR3 has 14 residues. Germline CDR1 is LNHDA and CDR2 is SQIVND (reference sequence). The sample consisted of PBMCs or T cells enriched from blood (not recorded which). This chain uses TRBV19 with TRBJ1-5, with no clear D. The TCR was taken from a woman between 18 and 29 years old who had recovered from COVID-19. The CDR3 bases are TGTGCCAGTTGTTCGACTGGAAGCAATCAGCCCCAGCATTTT. This translates into CASCSTGSNQPQHF.